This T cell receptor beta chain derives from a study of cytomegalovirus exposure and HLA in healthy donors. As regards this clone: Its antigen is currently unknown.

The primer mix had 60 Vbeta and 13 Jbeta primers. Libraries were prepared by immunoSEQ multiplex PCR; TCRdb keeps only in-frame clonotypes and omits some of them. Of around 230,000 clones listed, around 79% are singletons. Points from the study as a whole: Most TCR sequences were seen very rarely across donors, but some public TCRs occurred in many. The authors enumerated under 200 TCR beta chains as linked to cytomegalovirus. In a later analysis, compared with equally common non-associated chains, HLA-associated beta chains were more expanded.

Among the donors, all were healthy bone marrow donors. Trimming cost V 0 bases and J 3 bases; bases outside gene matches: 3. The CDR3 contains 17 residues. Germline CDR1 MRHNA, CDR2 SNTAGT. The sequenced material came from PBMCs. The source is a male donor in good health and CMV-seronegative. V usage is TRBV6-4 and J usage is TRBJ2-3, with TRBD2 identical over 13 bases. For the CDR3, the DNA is TGTGCCAGCAGTGACTCGACTAGCGGGGGGCCGACAGATACGCAGTATTTT. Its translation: CASSDSTSGGPTDTQYF.